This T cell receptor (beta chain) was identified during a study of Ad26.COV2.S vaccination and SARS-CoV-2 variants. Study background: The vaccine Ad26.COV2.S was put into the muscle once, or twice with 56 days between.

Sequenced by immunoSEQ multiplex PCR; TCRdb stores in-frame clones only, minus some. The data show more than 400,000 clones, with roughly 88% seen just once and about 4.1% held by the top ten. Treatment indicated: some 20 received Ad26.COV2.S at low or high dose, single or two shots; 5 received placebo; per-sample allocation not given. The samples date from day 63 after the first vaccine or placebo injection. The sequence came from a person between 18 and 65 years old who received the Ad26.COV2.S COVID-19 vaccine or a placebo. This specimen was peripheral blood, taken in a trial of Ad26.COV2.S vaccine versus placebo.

The CDR3: CASSEGGMNTEAFF. In DNA form, the CDR3 reads TGTGCCAGCAGTGAAGGAGGAATGAACACTGAAGCTTTCTTT. The V gene is TRBV2, the J gene TRBJ1-1; the D is unclear. CDR1 and CDR2 (germline): SNHLY, FYNNEI. CDR3 size: 14 residues. Trimming took off 1 base at V and 0 bases at J, with 6 bases between the two ends.